This T cell receptor beta chain was identified in a study of beta chain features in type 1 diabetes. Findings and limits, study-wide: The study found moderately but significantly shorter TCRB CDR3s in all four CD4+ subsets of Type 1 diabetes patients.

The germline CDR1 and CDR2 sequences are SGHAT and FQDESV (reference sequence). CDR3 length equals 15 residues. The trim removed 5 bases at V and 0 bases at J, leaving 3 bases unmatched. The entirety of the isolated RNA underwent reverse transcription, so expressed TCRB transcripts were sequenced. Assay used: immunoSEQ multiplex PCR; TCRdb lists only in-frame clones, some missing. Here the sample spans roughly 340,000 clones, 10% to 15% being singletons. In regard to this clone: Its matching antigen is unknown.

The V and J genes are TRBV11-1 and TRBJ2-7; 11 nucleotides match TRBD2. Sequenced: naive CD4+ T cells from blood. The clonotype was recovered from a woman younger than 35 with type 1 diabetes. The CDR3 sequence is CASSPGTSGSYEQYF. The DNA of the CDR3 is TGTGCCAGCAGCCCCGGGACTAGCGGCTCCTACGAGCAGTACTTC.